These T cell receptor beta chains were read from a single sample in a study of neurological immune-mediated disorders. TCRdb re-called the 5' RACE reads through MiXCR, storing one row per CDR3 protein. The sample shows tens of thousands of distinct CDR3 sequences, about 6% of them seen only once. Sequenced material: CD4+ T cells from blood. All receptors derive from a woman between 35 and 50 years old in good health. Each CDR3 is given with its conserved first and last residue. Each record gives: V gene, J gene, D gene, clone size, CDR3 protein, CDR3 DNA. A D gene is named only where the DNA matches it firmly. Clone sizes are given selectively: once, few, many, or a class where the clone is expanded.

v_call: TRBV20-1
j_call: TRBJ2-4
d_call: TRBD2
clone_size: .
cdr3_aa: CSARGAGMWNIQYF
cdr3_nt: TGCAGTGCTAGAGGAGCGGGAATGTGGAACATTCAGTACTTC

v_call: TRBV5-1
j_call: TRBJ1-5
d_call: .
clone_size: many
cdr3_aa: CASSLEGVGNQPQHF
cdr3_nt: TGCGCCAGCAGCTTGGAGGGGGTAGGTAATCAGCCCCAGCATTTT

v_call: TRBV20-1
j_call: TRBJ1-6
d_call: .
clone_size: many
cdr3_aa: CSARGGQRELINSPLHF
cdr3_nt: TGCAGTGCTAGAGGGGGCCAGAGAGAACTCATTAATTCACCCCTCCACTTT

v_call: TRBV9
j_call: TRBJ2-1
d_call: .
clone_size: many
cdr3_aa: CASSVVVALGGDEQFF
cdr3_nt: TGTGCCAGCAGCGTAGTAGTGGCCCTAGGCGGGGATGAGCAGTTCTTC

v_call: TRBV6-5
j_call: TRBJ1-2
d_call: .
clone_size: many
cdr3_aa: CASSYLDRQGYGYTF
cdr3_nt: TGTGCCAGCAGTTACCTCGACAGGCAGGGCTATGGCTACACCTTC

v_call: TRBV5-1
j_call: TRBJ1-2
d_call: TRBD1
clone_size: few
cdr3_aa: CASSFAGGAVGGYTF
cdr3_nt: TGCGCCAGCAGCTTTGCAGGGGGCGCAGTTGGGGGCTACACCTTC

v_call: TRBV29-1
j_call: TRBJ2-1
d_call: TRBD2
clone_size: many
cdr3_aa: CSVEGRGFYNEQFF
cdr3_nt: TGCAGCGTTGAGGGGCGGGGGTTTTACAATGAGCAGTTCTTC

v_call: TRBV10-3
j_call: TRBJ2-1
d_call: TRBD2
clone_size: many
cdr3_aa: CAISGDGGGAYNEQFF
cdr3_nt: TGTGCCATCAGTGGGGACGGCGGGGGGGCCTACAATGAGCAGTTCTTC

v_call: TRBV9
j_call: TRBJ1-6
d_call: TRBD1
clone_size: .
cdr3_aa: CASSPNQGGSPLHF
cdr3_nt: TGTGCCAGCAGCCCCAATCAGGGGGGTTCACCCCTCCACTTT

v_call: TRBV12-3/TRBV12-4
j_call: TRBJ2-3
d_call: .
clone_size: many
cdr3_aa: CASSLDGTDTQYF
cdr3_nt: TGTGCCAGCAGTCTCGACGGCACAGATACGCAGTATTTT

v_call: TRBV7-2
j_call: TRBJ2-7
d_call: TRBD2
clone_size: many
cdr3_aa: CASSHSSGNEQYF
cdr3_nt: TGTGCCAGCAGCCATTCCAGCGGGAACGAGCAGTACTTC

v_call: TRBV20-1
j_call: TRBJ1-1
d_call: TRBD1
clone_size: many
cdr3_aa: CSAKRTGGTEAFF
cdr3_nt: TGCAGCGCGAAACGAACAGGGGGCACTGAAGCTTTCTTT

v_call: TRBV5-1
j_call: TRBJ2-3
d_call: .
clone_size: many
cdr3_aa: CASSGLSGTDTQYF
cdr3_nt: TGCGCCAGCAGCGGATTAAGCGGCACAGATACGCAGTATTTT

v_call: TRBV5-4
j_call: TRBJ1-3
d_call: TRBD1
clone_size: many
cdr3_aa: CASSPGTGRNTIYF
cdr3_nt: TGTGCCAGCAGCCCCGGGACAGGGAGAAACACCATATATTTT

v_call: TRBV3-1
j_call: TRBJ1-2
d_call: .
clone_size: .
cdr3_aa: CASSQDVRDNYGYTF
cdr3_nt: TGTGCCAGCAGCCAAGATGTCCGGGACAACTATGGCTACACCTTC

v_call: TRBV14
j_call: TRBJ2-4
d_call: .
clone_size: many
cdr3_aa: CASSHTSVNIQYF
cdr3_nt: TGTGCCAGCAGCCATACCTCCGTAAACATTCAGTACTTC

v_call: TRBV6-2/TRBV6-3
j_call: TRBJ1-6
d_call: .
clone_size: many
cdr3_aa: CASSYSTADNSPLHF
cdr3_nt: TGTGCCAGCAGTTACTCGACAGCGGATAATTCACCCCTCCACTTT

v_call: TRBV7-2
j_call: TRBJ2-5
d_call: .
clone_size: many
cdr3_aa: CASSLSLPETQYF
cdr3_nt: TGTGCCAGCAGCTTAAGTCTTCCGGAGACCCAGTACTTC

v_call: TRBV20-1
j_call: TRBJ2-1
d_call: .
clone_size: many
cdr3_aa: CSARQPRQRTPGNEQFF
cdr3_nt: TGCAGTGCTAGACAACCCCGGCAGCGGACCCCTGGCAATGAGCAGTTCTTC

v_call: TRBV18
j_call: TRBJ2-7
d_call: TRBD2
clone_size: few
cdr3_aa: CASSDLGAGNSYEQYF
cdr3_nt: TGTGCCAGCTCAGACCTGGGAGCGGGAAACTCCTACGAGCAGTACTTC

v_call: TRBV9
j_call: TRBJ2-1
d_call: TRBD1
clone_size: many
cdr3_aa: CASSENRGSYNEQFF
cdr3_nt: TGTGCCAGCAGCGAGAACAGGGGAAGCTACAATGAGCAGTTCTTC

v_call: TRBV20-1
j_call: TRBJ1-4
d_call: .
clone_size: many
cdr3_aa: CSARDMRESFEKLFF
cdr3_nt: TGCAGTGCTAGAGATATGAGGGAGAGTTTCGAAAAACTGTTTTTT

v_call: TRBV5-5
j_call: TRBJ2-1
d_call: .
clone_size: many
cdr3_aa: CASSPYLGPVGNEQFF
cdr3_nt: TGTGCCAGCAGCCCGTACCTGGGGCCGGTGGGGAATGAGCAGTTCTTC

v_call: TRBV10-3
j_call: TRBJ1-1
d_call: TRBD1
clone_size: many
cdr3_aa: CAISIYERTGDTEAFF
cdr3_nt: TGTGCCATCAGTATTTATGAGCGGACAGGGGACACTGAAGCTTTCTTT

v_call: TRBV18
j_call: TRBJ2-3
d_call: .
clone_size: many
cdr3_aa: CASSPSSGFGTDTQYF
cdr3_nt: TGTGCCAGCTCACCATCATCTGGGTTTGGCACAGATACGCAGTATTTT

v_call: TRBV2
j_call: TRBJ1-5
d_call: .
clone_size: many
cdr3_aa: CASSDTSLQPQHF
cdr3_nt: TGTGCCAGCAGTGATACATCCCTACAGCCCCAGCATTTT

v_call: TRBV28
j_call: TRBJ2-3
d_call: TRBD2
clone_size: many
cdr3_aa: CASGGQTGSGGPSTDTQYF
cdr3_nt: TGTGCCAGCGGAGGACAAACGGGGTCGGGAGGCCCCAGCACAGATACGCAGTATTTT

v_call: TRBV10-3
j_call: TRBJ2-1
d_call: TRBD1
clone_size: once
cdr3_aa: CAISVGTGNEQFF
cdr3_nt: TGTGCCATCAGTGTAGGGACAGGCAATGAGCAGTTCTTC

v_call: TRBV18
j_call: TRBJ2-1
d_call: .
clone_size: many
cdr3_aa: CASSPRRVTTYNEQFF
cdr3_nt: TGTGCCAGCTCACCACGACGAGTGACGACCTACAATGAGCAGTTCTTC

v_call: TRBV15
j_call: TRBJ2-1
d_call: .
clone_size: many
cdr3_aa: CATSRTDNNEQFF
cdr3_nt: TGTGCCACCAGCAGAACAGATAACAATGAGCAGTTCTTC

v_call: TRBV11-2
j_call: TRBJ2-7
d_call: .
clone_size: many
cdr3_aa: CASSLNGGTNSYEQYF
cdr3_nt: TGTGCCAGCAGCTTAAATGGCGGGACAAACTCCTACGAGCAGTACTTC

v_call: TRBV20-1
j_call: TRBJ2-1
d_call: .
clone_size: many
cdr3_aa: CSARGLASSYNEQFF
cdr3_nt: TGCAGTGCTAGGGGGTTAGCGAGCTCCTACAATGAGCAGTTCTTC

v_call: TRBV5-1
j_call: TRBJ1-6
d_call: .
clone_size: many
cdr3_aa: CASSRDSNSPLHF
cdr3_nt: TGCGCCAGCAGCCGAGACTCCAACTCACCCCTCCACTTT